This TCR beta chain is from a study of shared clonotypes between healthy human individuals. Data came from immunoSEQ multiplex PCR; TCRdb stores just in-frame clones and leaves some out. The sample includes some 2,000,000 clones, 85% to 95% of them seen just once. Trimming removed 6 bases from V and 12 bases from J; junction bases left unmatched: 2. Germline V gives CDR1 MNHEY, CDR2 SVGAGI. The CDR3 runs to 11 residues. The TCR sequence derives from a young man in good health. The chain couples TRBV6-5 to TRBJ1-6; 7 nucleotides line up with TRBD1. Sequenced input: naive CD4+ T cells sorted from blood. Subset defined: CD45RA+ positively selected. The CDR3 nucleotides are TGTGCCAGCAGCCGACAGGGACCCCTCCACTTT. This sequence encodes CASSRQGPLHF.